This T cell receptor (beta chain) is drawn from a study of T-cell reconstitution after alpha-beta-depleted transplantation in children listed by TCRdb under 2016. Regarding the complete study: Using TCR repertoire profiling, the study quantitatively followed how T-cell immune reconstitution unfolded in children after TCRalphabeta/CD19-depleted allogeneic hematopoietic cell transplantation. The paper as a whole reports these results and caveats: Over the following months the frequencies of hyperexpanded clones went down, and after one year T-cell counts and TCRbeta diversity were mostly credited to newly produced T cells. In some patients, the high TCRbeta diversity seen at day 60 was put down to recipient T cells and intrathymic progenitors that had survived conditioning. The apparently early alphabetaT-cell count recovery about two months after transplant was reportedly dependent on only several hundred rapidly expanded clones derived from non-depleted graft cells.

This clonotype was counted at least ten times. The antigen this receptor binds is unknown. No base qualities exist here, and no much larger clone lies one base off it. The treatment or condition tag for this specimen amounts to: allogeneic hematopoietic cell transplantation with graft depleted of TCRalphabeta T cells and CD19 B cells. The transplant recipients were children given TCRalphabeta/CD19-depleted allogeneic hematopoietic cell grafts. Via the germline V gene, CDR1 is SQVTM and CDR2 ANQGSEA. The CDR3 numbers 15 residues from cysteine through phenylalanine. Only CDR3 DNA is held: 45 bases, read in frame from base 1. Trimmed from V: 1 base; trimmed from J: 2 bases; junction bases lacking a gene match: 3. Library preparation used PCR. TCRdb records Illumina HiSeq 2500 as the sequencer. To normalize quantification of the TCRbeta repertoire, the TCR libraries were built with molecular barcoding that relied on unique molecular identifiers. The public reads were reanalyzed by TCRdb: fastp trimming at Q25, MiXCR alignment, in-frame beta chains only. CDR3 protein sequences are deduplicated, and each keeps its most common genes and DNA. The sample table lists 330,000 or so distinct CDR3 sequences, about a tenth of them with a count of one. The top ten clonotypes cover around 7.6% of the sample.

This receptor chain uses TRBV29-1 and TRBJ2-5; 11 middle bases align to TRBD2. This clonotype was obtained from a boy in the first two years of life with acute myeloid leukemia, due to receive a stem cell transplant. This specimen was PBMCs, taken before TCRalphabeta/CD19-depleted stem cell transplant. Read as DNA, the sequence is TGCAGCGTTGAAGGACTAGCGGGATATCAAGAGACCCAGTACTTC. It translates to CSVEGLAGYQETQYF.